The 13 T cell receptor beta chains below all came from one sample that was sequenced in a study of blood T cell repertoires in COVID-19. Sequencing was performed with immunoSEQ multiplex PCR; in TCRdb, only in-frame clones are kept and a portion is missing. The sample has approximately 160,000 clones; 84% are singletons. The source material was peripheral blood. These receptors were collected from a man aged 18 to 30 with active or convalescent COVID-19.

The CDR3: CASSPTGATGEKLFF. The DNA for the CDR3 is TGTGCCAGCAGCCCGACAGGGGCGACTGGGGAAAAACTGTTTTTT. The gene calls are TRBV3-1 (or the pseudogene TRBV3-2) and TRBJ1-4, with 8 bases lining up with TRBD1. The CDR3 length is 15 residues. Germline values: CDR1 LGHDT, CDR2 YNNKEL (reference sequence). V lost 4 bases, J lost 8 bases, and 9 bases stayed unmatched.

This chain links TRBV5-1 with TRBJ2-7; 8 bases are shared with TRBD1. CDR3 length equals 14 residues. The germline gives CDR1 SGHRS, CDR2 YFSETQ. Germline trimming cut 3 bases from V and 7 bases from J; bases unmatched to any gene: 9. The CDR3 DNA follows: TGCGCCAGCAGCTCAGGACAGGGTCGATATGAGCAGTACTTC. Translating gives CASSSGQGRYEQYF.

The J gene is TRBJ2-2, the V gene TRBV13; tentative D call: TRBD2 (6 bases). CDR1 is PRHDT and CDR2 is FYEKMQ in the germline V gene (reference sequence). Between the trimmed V and J ends, which lost 0 bases and 1 base, there was a span of 12 bases. The CDR3 contains 17 residues. This CDR3 reads CASSLGLGGLNTGELFF. Written as DNA, the CDR3 is TGTGCCAGCAGCTTAGGCCTGGGAGGCCTGAACACCGGGGAGCTGTTTTTT.

CDR3 in DNA: TGTGCCTGGAGAAATCAGGTGAATGAAGCTTTCTTT. The encoded protein is CAWRNQVNEAFF. The J gene is TRBJ1-1, the V gene TRBV30, with D unclear. The CDR3 extends over 12 amino acids. The V gene lost 3 bases and the J gene lost 7 bases, with 12 bases spanning the gap. Germline V CDR1 and CDR2: GTSNPN, SVGIG (reference sequence).

The V and J genes are TRBV7-8 and TRBJ1-2; 9 bases match TRBD1. V was clipped by 4 bases and J by 2 bases; unmatched bases: 5. Per germline, CDR1 SGHVS and CDR2 FQNEAQ. This CDR3 comprises 15 residues. CDR3 sequence reads: CASSSTGGPNYGYTF. DNA of the CDR3: TGTGCCAGCAGCTCAACAGGGGGCCCGAACTATGGCTACACCTTC.

The chain employs TRBV5-1 and TRBJ2-1, with 7 positions matching TRBD1. Trimming cost V 5 bases and J 8 bases; bases outside gene matches: 13. Per the germline V gene, CDR1 is SGHRS and CDR2 is YFSETQ. This CDR3 has 15 amino acids. The CDR3 loop is CASSFGQVSLDEQFF. CDR3 bases: TGCGCCAGCAGTTTTGGACAGGTTTCTCTCGATGAGCAGTTCTTC.

V gene TRBV28 combines with J gene TRBJ2-2; tentative D call: TRBD2 (5 bases). CDR1 and CDR2 (germline): MDHEN, SYDVKM. CDR3 length: 16 amino acids. Trimming took 3 bases from V and 7 from J, leaving 18 bases between them. The CDR3 nucleotides read TGTGCCAGCAGTTTTTTCGGTTTCCGGGAAATCGGGGAGCTGTTTTTT. Translation: CASSFFGFREIGELFF.

The rearrangement joins TRBV9 to TRBJ1-2; D unresolved. This CDR3 spans 13 amino acids. Germline V CDR1 and CDR2: SGDLS, YYNGEE. The V end was cut by 0 bases, the J end by 8 bases, with 11 bases between. CDR3 sequence: CASSVGQTGGYTF. DNA of the CDR3: TGTGCCAGCAGCGTAGGGCAGACTGGGGGCTACACCTTC.

V gene TRBV3-1 (or the pseudogene TRBV3-2) combines with J gene TRBJ2-3; the D is unclear. In germline, CDR1 is LGHDT, CDR2 YNNKEL (reference sequence). The V gene lost 7 bases and the J gene lost 1 base, with 12 bases spanning the gap. CDR3 length: 14 amino acids. The CDR3: CASKLHERTDTQYF. The CDR3 DNA reads as TGTGCCAGCAAGTTACATGAACGCACAGATACGCAGTATTTT.

This clone was recorded a few times. The chain joins TRBV6-4 to TRBJ2-6, with TRBD2 matching over 12 bases. There are 17 residues in the CDR3. The germline V gene has CDR1 MRHNA and CDR2 SNTAGT. J gave up 3 bases and V 0 bases, and 0 bases lay outside the gene matches. CDR3 sequence (DNA): TGTGCCAGCAGTGACTCGACTAGCGGGAGTGGGGCCAACGTCCTGACTTTC. Translated, it gives CASSDSTSGSGANVLTF.

The chain couples TRBV7-2 to TRBJ2-5, with 12 bases identical to TRBD2. J gave up 5 bases and V 5 bases, and 6 bases lay outside the gene matches. Germline CDR1 SGHTA, CDR2 FQGNSA. The CDR3 is 15 residues long. Written as DNA, the CDR3 is TGTGCCAGCAGCCTGACTAGCGGGAGCGGCGAGACCCAGTACTTC. It yields the protein CASSLTSGSGETQYF.

The V gene is TRBV19, the J gene TRBJ1-2; TRBD1 matches at 8 bases. Germline CDR1 is LNHDA and CDR2 is SQIVND (reference sequence). With V trimmed by 4 bases and J by 1 base, 5 bases remained unmatched. The CDR3 totals 15 residues. The chain's CDR3 is CASSTSGGFNYGYTF. CDR3 DNA sequence: TGTGCCAGTAGTACCTCAGGGGGCTTTAACTATGGCTACACCTTC.

The rearrangement links TRBV7-3 to TRBJ2-2; TRBD1 aligns across 9 bases. Trimming removed 4 bases from V and 2 bases from J; junction bases left unmatched: 5. Germline lookup yields CDR1 SGHTA and CDR2 FQGTGA. This CDR3 has 16 residues. The CDR3 region has the DNA TGTGCCAGCAGCTCGCGGGACAGGGCTAACACCGGGGAGCTGTTTTTT. It is translated as CASSSRDRANTGELFF.